This T cell receptor beta chain was captured by sequencing in a study of blood T cell repertoires in COVID-19. In the study overall: There were acute and convalescent COVID-19 samples, and they came from the United States, Italy and Spain. Sources were T cells, B-cell-depleted T cells, or PBMCs; the material itself was cDNA or gDNA.

In the authors' methods: From reference gene primer amplification, estimates of nucleated cell counts were derived. Profiled with immunoSEQ multiplex PCR; TCRdb holds only in-frame clones, not every one. V and J calls and clone size are those listed in that table; D and trimming were worked out from the DNA. The sample lists tens of thousands of clones; around 88% were seen once. V shed 6 bases, J shed 0 bases, and the junction held 1 base outside the gene matches. Germline V gene data show CDR1 as SGHRS and CDR2 as YFSETQ. CDR3 length: 14 residues. The rearrangement uses TRBV5-1 and TRBJ2-7; 12 nucleotides line up with TRBD2. This sequence was found in a woman in her sixties or seventies with acute or convalescent COVID-19. Input material: peripheral blood. The CDR3 DNA reads as TGCGCCAGCAAACTAGCGGGAGGCTCCTACGAGCAGTACTTC. It specifies CASKLAGGSYEQYF.